This TCR beta chain was sequenced for a study of blood T cell repertoires in COVID-19. Using immunoSEQ multiplex PCR, the repertoire was profiled, and TCRdb retains in-frame clones only, with some absent. The data show some 40,000 clones, around nine tenths seen once. From germline, CDR1 is MNHEY and CDR2 SVGAGI. Trimming took 7 bases from V and 0 from J, leaving 12 bases between them. This CDR3 spans 14 amino acids. This receptor was obtained from a man between 65 and 85 years old with acute or convalescent COVID-19. Sequenced material: peripheral blood. V is TRBV6-5 and J is TRBJ1-1; D is uncertain. CDR3 protein: CASTQIQMNTEAFF. The CDR3 nucleotides read TGTGCCAGCACCCAGATCCAGATGAACACTGAAGCTTTCTTT.